Each of the 13 T cell receptor beta chains below was sequenced from the same sample in a study of blood T cells in healthy people across ages (dated by TCRdb to between 2014 and 2016). Preparation of the library involved 5' RACE. Sequencer: Illumina HiSeq 2500. A second PCR of about 6 to 11 cycles was run with a J-beta primer mix and a sample-barcoded 5' primer. TCRdb reanalyzed the raw reads on its own, using fastp at Q25 for trimming and MiXCR for clone calling, and kept in-frame beta chains. Here each entry gathers all rows of one CDR3 protein and keeps the most common genes and DNA. The sample profile shows around 1.5 million distinct CDR3 sequences; approximately 32% of them were found once. Approximately 10% of the sample comes from the top ten. The material sequenced was blood. The receptors were gathered from a woman aged 25 to 39 in good health.

This clonotype came up a few times. The chain employs TRBV3-1 and TRBJ2-1, with D perhaps TRBD1 (5 bases). Trimming stripped 4 bases from V and 0 bases from J, with 19 bases between. CDR1 is LGHDT and CDR2 is YNNKEL in the germline V gene (reference sequence). CDR3 size: 18 residues. The CDR3, as DNA: TGTGCCAGCAGCCCCAACGAACAGGAAAAGAACTCCTACAATGAGCAGTTCTTC. Translating it yields CASSPNEQEKNSYNEQFF.

This sequence joins TRBV20-1 and TRBJ2-7; 12 bases match TRBD2. V lost 6 bases and J lost 2; bases outside the gene matches: 14. The CDR3 is 17 residues long. Looked up from germline, CDR1 is DFQATT and CDR2 is SNEGSKA (reference sequence). CDR3 DNA sequence: TGCAGTGCCGTCCGAAAGGTACTAGCGGGAGGAACCTACGAGCAGTACTTC. Translated: CSAVRKVLAGGTYEQYF.

J is TRBJ2-7 and V is TRBV28; perhaps TRBD1 as D (6 bases). The CDR3 loop spans 15 amino acids. Trimming pared 6 bases from V and 0 bases from J, leaving 15 bases between. Germline V gives CDR1 MDHEN, CDR2 SYDVKM. DNA for the CDR3: TGTGCCAGCAGGACAACAGGGTTAGGCTCCTACGAGCAGTACTTC. Protein sequence: CASRTTGLGSYEQYF. Full variable domain (outside the CDR3, taken from reference TRBV28 and TRBJ2-7): DVKVTQSSRYLVKRTGEKVFLECVQDMDHENMFWYRQDPGLGLRLIYFSYDVKMKEKGDIPEGYSVSREKKERFSLILESASTNQTSMYLCASRTTGLGSYEQYFGPGTRLTVT.

This clonotype was recorded a few times. This chain joins TRBV27 and TRBJ2-3, with D tentatively TRBD2 (5 bases). Germline-derived CDR1 and CDR2 are MNHEY and SMNVEV (reference sequence). V lost 2 bases and J 2 bases, leaving 11 bases between the germline ends. The CDR3 consists of 15 residues. The CDR3 region is CASSLEGRLTDTQYF. In DNA form, the CDR3 reads TGTGCCAGCAGTTTAGAGGGCCGCCTCACAGATACGCAGTATTTT.

In its sample, this clonotype was seen a few times. The CDR3 sequence is CASSPQRTETQYF. The CDR3 DNA sequence: TGTGCCAGCAGCCCCCAACGGACGGAGACCCAGTACTTC. The chain combines TRBV4-2 with TRBJ2-5; no definite D call. V was trimmed by 4 bases and J by 5 bases, leaving 11 bases between them. The CDR3 length is 13 residues. From germline, CDR1 is LGHNA and CDR2 YNFKEQ.

This clonotype was detected a few times. The chain recombines TRBV11-2 with TRBJ2-3; D perhaps matches TRBD1 (5 bases). With 1 base removed from V and 3 bases from J, the gap between germline ends came to 14 bases. In germline, CDR1 is SGHAT, CDR2 FQNNGV. This CDR3 spans 16 amino acids. The CDR3 loop reads CASSLGGSPSTDTQYF. CDR3 sequence (DNA): TGTGCCAGCAGCTTAGGGGGCAGCCCATCAACAGATACGCAGTATTTT. Full variable domain (missing parts from reference TRBV11-2 and TRBJ2-3): EAGVAQSPRYKIIEKRQSVAFWCNPISGHATLYWYQQILGQGPKLLIQFQNNGVVDDSQLPKDRFSAERLKGVDSTLKIQPAKLEDSAVYLCASSLGGSPSTDTQYFGPGTRLTVL.

With respect to this clonotype: This could be a read error, since a much larger clone is one nucleotide away. This chain uses TRBV4-2 with TRBJ1-1; D unresolved. The length of the CDR3 is 13 residues. Germline loops: CDR1 LGHNA, CDR2 YNFKEQ. CDR3 sequence: CTSSQRRGTEAFF. The CDR3 DNA sequence: TGTACCAGCAGCCAAAGGCGGGGCACTGAAGCTTTCTTT.

This chain connects TRBV12-3 or TRBV12-4 to TRBJ2-3, with 8 bases lining up with TRBD2. Losses at the gene ends were 0 bases for V and 1 base for J; bases not matched to a gene: 9. This CDR3 is built from 18 residues. The CDR3 DNA sequence: TGTGCCAGCAGTTTAGCTACTCAAAGCGGGAGAGGCACAGATACGCAGTATTTT. Translation gives CASSLATQSGRGTDTQYF.

CDR3 DNA sequence: TGTGCCGGATTGGGAACGCAGTATTTT. As protein: CAGLGTQYF. The chain combines TRBV19 with TRBJ2-3, with unresolved D. The CDR3 is made up of 9 amino acids. The germline gives CDR1 LNHDA, CDR2 SQIVND (reference sequence). V gave up 11 bases and J gave up 9 bases, with 9 bases separating them.

This clonotype appeared a few times. The chain recombines TRBV9 with TRBJ2-1; 16 bases are a match to TRBD2. Germline V CDR1 and CDR2: SGDLS, YYNGEE. Trimming took 0 bases from V and 7 from J; bases not matched to a gene: 4. There are 17 residues in the CDR3. CDR3 region: CASSVGGLAGGRNEQFF. The CDR3 nucleotides read TGTGCCAGCAGCGTAGGGGGACTAGCGGGAGGGAGGAATGAGCAGTTCTTC.

This clonotype was counted ten times or more. This chain joins TRBV6-5 and TRBJ2-4; tentative D call: TRBD2 (6 bases). The CDR3 extends over 14 amino acids. Germline V lookup: CDR1 MNHEY, CDR2 SVGAGI. V was trimmed by 8 bases and J by 7 bases, leaving 18 bases between them. Here the CDR3 DNA reads TGTGCCAGCGCAACCGGGACTCAAGCCAACATTCAGTACTTC. Protein sequence: CASATGTQANIQYF.

This clonotype was counted between two and nine times. The CDR3 loop reads CASSYSAGGSTDTQYF. DNA of the CDR3: TGTGCCAGCAGTTACTCGGCGGGAGGGAGCACAGATACGCAGTATTTT. This chain joins TRBV6-5 and TRBJ2-3; 9 bases are shared with TRBD2. The CDR3 extends over 16 amino acids. Germline V gene lookup returns CDR1 MNHEY and CDR2 SVGAGI. Trimming removed 0 bases from V and 0 bases from J; junction bases left unmatched: 1.

This clonotype was counted only a few times. The chain recombines TRBV7-2 with TRBJ2-7, with 10 positions matching TRBD2. The J call may be incorrect, as the DNA end agrees better with TRBJ2-5. Germline V gene lookup returns CDR1 SGHTA and CDR2 FQGNSA. There are 18 residues in the CDR3. The CDR3 is CASSSWGSGRPGQETQYF. Here the CDR3 DNA reads TGTGCCAGCAGCTCCTGGGGTAGCGGGAGGCCGGGACAAGAGACCCAGTACTTC.